This T cell receptor beta chain stems from a study of spatial heterogeneity in lung cancer. Study overall: Raw-read counts averaged over ten per unique TCR and UMI combination.

The study, taken as a whole, reports: Whereas they appeared in blood less at follow-up, ubiquitous expanded tumor TCRs appeared there more at resection.

V was trimmed by 3 bases and J by 4 bases, leaving 17 bases between them. The germline V gene has CDR1 KGHDR and CDR2 SFDVKD. The CDR3 length is 16 residues. Individual TCR cDNA molecules each bore their own unique molecular identifier. TCRdb used MiXCR to reprocess the 5' RACE reads, holding one entry per CDR3 protein. The sample has some 15,000 distinct CDR3 sequences; 6.5% to 8.5% are singletons. This sample's time point: sample taken at primary tumor resection. Unsorted samples of tumor, nontumor lung or frozen PBMC had their whole RNA sequenced. At least ten counts were recorded for this clonotype. What it recognizes is unknown.

The TCR originated in a female donor with early-stage non-small cell lung cancer. J is TRBJ1-2 and V is TRBV24-1; TRBD1 might be the D (6 bases). Sequencing used PBMCs, obtained at surgery. Here the CDR3 DNA reads TGTGCCACCAGTGATCCCCAACGACAGGTTCGCTATGGCTACACCTTC. This codes for CATSDPQRQVRYGYTF.